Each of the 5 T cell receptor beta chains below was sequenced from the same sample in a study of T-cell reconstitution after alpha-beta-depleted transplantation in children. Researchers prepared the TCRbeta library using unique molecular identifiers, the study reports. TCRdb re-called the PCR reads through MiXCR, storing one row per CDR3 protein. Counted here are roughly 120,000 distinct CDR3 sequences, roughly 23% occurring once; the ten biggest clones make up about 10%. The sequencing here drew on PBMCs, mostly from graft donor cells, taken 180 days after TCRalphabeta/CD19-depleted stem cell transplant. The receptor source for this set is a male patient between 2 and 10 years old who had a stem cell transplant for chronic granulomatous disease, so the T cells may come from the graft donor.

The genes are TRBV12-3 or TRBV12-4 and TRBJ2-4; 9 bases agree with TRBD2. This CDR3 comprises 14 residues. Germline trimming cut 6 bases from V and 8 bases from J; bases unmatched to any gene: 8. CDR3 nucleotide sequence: TGTGCCAGCAGAAAATCGGCTAGCGGGGACATTCAGTACTTC. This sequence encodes CASRKSASGDIQYF.

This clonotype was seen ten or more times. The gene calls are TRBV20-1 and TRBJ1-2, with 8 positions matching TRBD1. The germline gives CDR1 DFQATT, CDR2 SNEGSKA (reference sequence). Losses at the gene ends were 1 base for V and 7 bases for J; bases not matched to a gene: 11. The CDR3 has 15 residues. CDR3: CSARGSETGEVGYTF. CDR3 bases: TGCAGTGCTAGAGGATCTGAGACAGGGGAGGTTGGCTACACCTTC.

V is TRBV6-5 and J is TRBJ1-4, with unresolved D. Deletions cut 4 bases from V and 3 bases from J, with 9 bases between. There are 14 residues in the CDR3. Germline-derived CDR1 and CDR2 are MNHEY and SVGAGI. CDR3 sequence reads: CASSLSGANEKLFF. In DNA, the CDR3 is TGTGCCAGCAGTTTATCGGGAGCTAATGAAAAACTGTTTTTT.

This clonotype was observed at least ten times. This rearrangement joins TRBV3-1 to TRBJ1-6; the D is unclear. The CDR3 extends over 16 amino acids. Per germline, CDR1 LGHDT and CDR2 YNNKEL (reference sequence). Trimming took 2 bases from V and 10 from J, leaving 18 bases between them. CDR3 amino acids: CASSQRRPDRESPLHF. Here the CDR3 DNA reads TGTGCCAGCAGCCAACGAAGACCAGATAGGGAGTCACCCCTCCACTTT.

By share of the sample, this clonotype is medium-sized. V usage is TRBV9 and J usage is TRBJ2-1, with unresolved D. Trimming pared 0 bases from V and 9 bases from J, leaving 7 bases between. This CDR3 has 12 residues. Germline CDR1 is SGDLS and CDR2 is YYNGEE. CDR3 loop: CASSVGNAEQFF. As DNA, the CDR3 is TGTGCCAGCAGCGTAGGCAACGCTGAGCAGTTCTTC.